These 14 T cell receptor beta chains came from one sample sequenced in a study of blood T cell repertoires in COVID-19. TCRdb keeps only in-frame clones here, not all; method: immunoSEQ multiplex PCR. The table includes approximately 260,000 clones, roughly 88% detected once. The sequenced material came from peripheral blood. Receptor source: a woman between 65 and 79 years old with COVID-19, enrolled during active disease.

The chain is built from TRBV30 and TRBJ2-5, with 11 bases fitting TRBD1. The CDR3 spans 15 residues. The ends lost 3 bases at V and 6 bases at J; junction bases unmatched: 9. The V gene's germline CDR1 is GTSNPN and CDR2 SVGIG (reference sequence). CDR3: CAWSPGQGAVKTQYF. DNA for the CDR3: TGTGCCTGGAGCCCCGGACAGGGGGCAGTAAAGACCCAGTACTTC.

The rearrangement joins TRBV28 to TRBJ1-1, with no clear D. Germline assignment: CDR1 MDHEN and CDR2 SYDVKM. There are 14 residues in the CDR3. The V end was cut by 7 bases, the J end by 4 bases, with 16 bases between. CDR3 nucleotides: TGTGCCAGCACCCCTCGGGGTAGTGCCACTGAAGCTTTCTTT. Translation gives CASTPRGSATEAFF.

The V call is TRBV5-1, the J call TRBJ2-2; no reliable D call. The CDR3 consists of 15 residues. Germline assignment: CDR1 SGHRS and CDR2 YFSETQ. V was shortened by 0 bases and J by 6 bases, with 12 bases between the two germline ends. This CDR3 reads CASSLGQVVPGELFF. CDR3 coding DNA: TGCGCCAGCAGCTTGGGTCAGGTGGTTCCCGGGGAGCTGTTTTTT.

V gene TRBV5-1 combines with J gene TRBJ1-2; D call uncertain. The CDR3 spans 15 residues. The germline V and J ends were trimmed by 0 bases and 4 bases, with 13 bases remaining between them. Germline V gives CDR1 SGHRS, CDR2 YFSETQ. CDR3 nucleotides: TGCGCCAGCAGCTTGGGTCCCGGGTCGAGCTATGGCTACACCTTC. It translates to CASSLGPGSSYGYTF.

This clone was picked up one time. The chain has TRBV5-8 and TRBJ1-3; no reliable D call. CDR1 SGHTS and CDR2 YDEGEE come from the germline V gene. The CDR3 is made up of 15 amino acids. V was trimmed by 1 base and J by 10 bases, leaving 18 bases between them. This chain's CDR3 is CASSLSLAGRGTIYF. CDR3 sequence (DNA): TGTGCCAGCAGCTTGAGTTTGGCCGGGAGAGGGACCATATATTTT.

V gene TRBV19 combines with J gene TRBJ1-4, with D perhaps matching TRBD1 (6 bases). Germline values: CDR1 LNHDA, CDR2 SQIVND (reference sequence). The CDR3 extends over 13 amino acids. V lost 9 bases and J lost 8, with 16 bases in between. DNA of the CDR3: TGTGCCAGCTCATCCCGCCAGGGGGAAAAACTGTTTTTT. Translating gives CASSSRQGEKLFF.

The V and J genes are TRBV6-2 or TRBV6-3 and TRBJ2-1, with unresolved D. Per the germline V gene, CDR1 is MNHEY and CDR2 is SVGEGT. Trimming pared 2 bases from V and 7 bases from J, leaving 6 bases between. This CDR3 is built from 12 residues. The CDR3 is CASSYTLNEQFF. In DNA, the CDR3 is TGTGCCAGCAGTTACACTCTAAATGAGCAGTTCTTC.

V gene TRBV4-1 combines with J gene TRBJ2-3; D might be TRBD1 (6 bases). In germline, CDR1 is MGHRA, CDR2 YSYEKL. The CDR3 runs to 15 residues. Trimming took 1 base from V and 7 from J, leaving 15 bases between them. The CDR3 spells CASSQGDLTGYTQYF. Written as DNA, the CDR3 is TGCGCCAGCAGCCAAGGAGACCTAACAGGGTATACGCAGTATTTT.

The rearrangement joins TRBV5-4 to TRBJ2-7; 7 bases fit TRBD2. V lost 0 bases to trimming and J lost 2 bases; unmatched junction nucleotides: 2. The length of the CDR3 is 14 residues. Germline lookup yields CDR1 SGHNT and CDR2 YYREEE (reference sequence). CDR3 DNA: TGTGCCAGCAGCTTGGCTAGCGGCCCCTACGAGCAGTACTTC. Translating it yields CASSLASGPYEQYF. Full variable domain (outside the CDR3, taken from reference TRBV5-4 and TRBJ2-7): ETGVTQSPTHLIKTRGQQVTLRCSSQSGHNTVSWYQQALGQGPQFIFQYYREEENGRGNFPPRFSGLQFPNYSSELNVNALELDDSALYLCASSLASGPYEQYFGPGTRLTVT.

The chain has TRBV6-6 and TRBJ1-5; 8 nucleotides line up with TRBD1. The CDR3 consists of 15 residues. V dropped 4 bases and J dropped 6; count of bases not matched to a gene: 8. Germline V lookup: CDR1 MNHNY, CDR2 SVGAGI (reference sequence). CDR3 in amino acids: CASSSGTGLGQPQHF. CDR3 bases: TGTGCCAGCAGTTCCGGGACAGGATTAGGTCAGCCCCAGCATTTT.

The chain recombines TRBV5-5 with TRBJ1-5; D is undetermined. Germline CDR1 is SGHKS and CDR2 is YYEKEE (reference sequence). Trimming removed 3 bases at V and 1 base at J, with 11 bases between. The CDR3 totals 15 residues. CDR3 sequence: CASSWSLSSNQPQHF. In DNA form, the CDR3 reads TGTGCCAGCAGCTGGTCATTAAGCAGCAATCAGCCCCAGCATTTT. The full variable domain, its missing parts supplied by reference TRBV5-5 and TRBJ1-5, is DAGVTQSPTHLIKTRGQQVTLRCSPISGHKSVSWYQQVLGQGPQFIFQYYEKEERGRGNFPDRFSARQFPNYSSELNVNALLLGDSALYLCASSWSLSSNQPQHFGDGTRLSIL.

The chain is built from TRBV4-1 and TRBJ1-4; D gene unclear. There are 15 residues in the CDR3. Germline V gene data show CDR1 as MGHRA and CDR2 as YSYEKL. V was trimmed by 2 bases and J by 4 bases, leaving 11 bases between them. The CDR3 bases are TGCGCCAGCAGCCAAACCTCGGGGTTTAATGAAAAACTGTTTTTT. Its protein is CASSQTSGFNEKLFF.

J is TRBJ2-1 and V is TRBV5-5; perhaps TRBD1 as D (6 bases). The germline V and J ends were trimmed by 2 bases and 6 bases, with 15 bases remaining between them. Per the germline V gene, CDR1 is SGHKS and CDR2 is YYEKEE (reference sequence). This CDR3 has 15 amino acids. The CDR3 region is CASSLGTRITNEQFF. CDR3 nucleotide sequence: TGTGCCAGCAGCTTAGGGACACGGATCACCAATGAGCAGTTCTTC.

The chain couples TRBV9 to TRBJ1-4, with 7 positions matching TRBD1. The ends lost 4 bases at V and 2 bases at J; junction bases unmatched: 11. Germline CDR1 SGDLS, CDR2 YYNGEE. This CDR3 is built from 17 residues. This CDR3 is CASSPHLTGDTNEKLFF. Written as DNA, the CDR3 is TGTGCCAGCAGCCCGCATCTTACAGGGGATACTAATGAAAAACTGTTTTTT.